The TCR beta chain described here comes from a study of OX40 agonist ivuxolimab in advanced cancers. Sequenced by immunoSEQ multiplex PCR; TCRdb stores in-frame clones only, minus some. The sample lists 60,000 to 75,000 clones; about 90% were seen once. Germline CDR1 and CDR2: MNHEY and SMNVEV (reference sequence). The V and J ends lost 4 bases and 10 bases respectively, with 25 bases between them. CDR3 size: 16 residues. The source is an adult with an advanced solid tumor such as melanoma, head and neck, liver or kidney cancer. The sequences come from CD4+ or CD8+ T cells sorted from blood, collected in a trial of the OX40 agonist ivuxolimab. The V call is TRBV27, the J call TRBJ1-1; a weak D match, TRBD1 (5 bases). The CDR3 region is CASSSNPSGLWGGAFF. CDR3 nucleotides: TGTGCCAGCAGTTCTAATCCGTCGGGGCTTTGGGGCGGAGCTTTCTTT.